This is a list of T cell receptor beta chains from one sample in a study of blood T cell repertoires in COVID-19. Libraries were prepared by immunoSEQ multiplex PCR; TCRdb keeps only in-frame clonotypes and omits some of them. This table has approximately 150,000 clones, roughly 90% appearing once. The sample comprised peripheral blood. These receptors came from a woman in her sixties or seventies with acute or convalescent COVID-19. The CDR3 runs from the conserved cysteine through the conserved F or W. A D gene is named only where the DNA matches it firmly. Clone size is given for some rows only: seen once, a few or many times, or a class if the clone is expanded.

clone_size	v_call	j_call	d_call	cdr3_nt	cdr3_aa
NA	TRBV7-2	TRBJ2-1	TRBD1	TGTGCCAGCAGTCAGATCCGGGACAGGCGTAACAATGAGCAGTTCTTC	CASSQIRDRRNNEQFF
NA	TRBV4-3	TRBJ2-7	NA	TGCGCCAGCAGCCAAGGAGCTCGGGGTTTCGAGAACGAGCAGTACTTC	CASSQGARGFENEQYF
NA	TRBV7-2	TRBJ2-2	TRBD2	TGTGCCAGCAGCCCCTCGGGGGGAAACACCGGGGAGCTGTTTTTT	CASSPSGGNTGELFF
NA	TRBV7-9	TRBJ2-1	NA	TGTGCCAGCAGCCTAGTTAGGGAGGTTAACAATGAGCAGTTCTTC	CASSLVREVNNEQFF
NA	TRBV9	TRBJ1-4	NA	TGTGCCAGCAGCGTTGGGGCTGGAGAAAAACTGTTTTTT	CASSVGAGEKLFF
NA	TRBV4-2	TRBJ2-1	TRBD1	TGTGCCAGCAGCCAAAATCCCGGGACAGGGGAGAATGAGCAGTTCTTC	CASSQNPGTGENEQFF
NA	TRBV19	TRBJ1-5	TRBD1	TGTGCCAGTAGTATTGGACAGGGCAGCAATCAGCCCCAGCATTTT	CASSIGQGSNQPQHF
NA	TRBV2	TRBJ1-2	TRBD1	TGTGCCAGCCTGTTACAGGGGGTCGACACCTTC	CASLLQGVDTF
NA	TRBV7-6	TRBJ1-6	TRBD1	TGTGCCAGCAGCCTAGGACAGGGGGCTTTGGCTTCACCCCTCCACTTT	CASSLGQGALASPLHF
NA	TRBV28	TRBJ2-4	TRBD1	TGTGCCAGCAGACCCGGACAGGGGGCCCAAGCCAAAAACATTCAGTACTTC	CASRPGQGAQAKNIQYF
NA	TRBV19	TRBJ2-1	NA	TGTGCCAGTAGTACCAGGGCTCGTGGGCAGTTCTTC	CASSTRARGQFF
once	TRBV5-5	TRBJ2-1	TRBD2	TGTGCCAGCAGCTCCGGGACTAGCATGCGTACCGAGCAGTTCTTC	CASSSGTSMRTEQFF
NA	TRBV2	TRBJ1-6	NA	TGTGCCAGCAGTTCGAGGCAGACCGGGGGTTCACCCCTCCACTTT	CASSSRQTGGSPLHF
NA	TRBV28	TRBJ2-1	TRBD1	TGTGCCAGCGGACAGGGTTCCTACAATGAGCAGTTCTTC	CASGQGSYNEQFF
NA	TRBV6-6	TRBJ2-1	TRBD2	TGTGCCAGCAGCTGGACTAGCCACAATGAGCAGTTCTTC	CASSWTSHNEQFF
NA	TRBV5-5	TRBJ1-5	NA	TGTGCCAGCAGCGAAGAACCCCAGGGTAGGCCCCAGCATTTT	CASSEEPQGRPQHF
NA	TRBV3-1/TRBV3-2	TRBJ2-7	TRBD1	TGTGCCAGCAGCCAAGATTCGTGGACAGGGGGGTCCGCCGAGCAGTACTTC	CASSQDSWTGGSAEQYF
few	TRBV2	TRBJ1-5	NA	TGTGCCAGCAGGGGAGATTTGAACAATCAGCCCCAGCATTTT	CASRGDLNNQPQHF
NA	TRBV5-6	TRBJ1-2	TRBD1	TGTGCCAGCAGCTCCCCACGGGGACAGGGGGCTAACTATGGCTACACCTTC	CASSSPRGQGANYGYTF
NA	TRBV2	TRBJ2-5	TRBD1	TGTGCCAGGTCGGGACAGGAGACCCAGTACTTC	CARSGQETQYF
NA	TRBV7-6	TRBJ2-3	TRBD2	TGTGCCAGCAGCTTCCGAGCGGGGTACACAGATACGCAGTATTTT	CASSFRAGYTDTQYF
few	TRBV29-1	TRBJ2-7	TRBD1	TGCAGCGGCCGGGACAGAAACTACGAGCAGTACTTC	CSGRDRNYEQYF
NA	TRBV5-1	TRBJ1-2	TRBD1	TGCGCCAGCAGCTTGGGAGGGACAGGGGGCGAAGGCTACACCTTC	CASSLGGTGGEGYTF
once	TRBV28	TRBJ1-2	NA	TGTGCCAGCAGTGGCCAGGGGAGCTATGGCTACACCTTC	CASSGQGSYGYTF
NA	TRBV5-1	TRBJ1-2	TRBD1	TGCGCCAGCAGCTTGTTCGGGACAGGGGTTGATGGCTACACCTTC	CASSLFGTGVDGYTF
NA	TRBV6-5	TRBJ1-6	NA	TGTGCCAGCAAACCAGACAGCCCTCGCAATTCACCCCTCCACTTT	CASKPDSPRNSPLHF
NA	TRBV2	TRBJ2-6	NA	TGTGCCAGCACTCTGGGGGCCAACGTCCTGACTTTC	CASTLGANVLTF
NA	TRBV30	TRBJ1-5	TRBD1	TGTGCCTGGAGTGTACAGGGGAAACATAGCAATCAGCCCCAGCATTTT	CAWSVQGKHSNQPQHF
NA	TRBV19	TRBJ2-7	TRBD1	TGTGCCAGTATGTCGACAGGGACGTTCGAGCAGTACTTC	CASMSTGTFEQYF
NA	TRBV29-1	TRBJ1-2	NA	TGCAGCGTTGACGGGCAGGGGACCTATGGCTACACCTTC	CSVDGQGTYGYTF
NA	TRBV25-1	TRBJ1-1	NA	TGTGCCAGCAGTGAATTGGGGCAGGCGAACACTGAAGCTTTCTTT	CASSELGQANTEAFF
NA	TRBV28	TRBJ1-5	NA	TGTGCCAGCAGTTTTATCGGGAGCAATCAGCCCCAGCATTTT	CASSFIGSNQPQHF
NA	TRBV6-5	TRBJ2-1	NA	TGTGCCAGCAGGGTAGGACAGTACAATGAGCAGTTCTTC	CASRVGQYNEQFF
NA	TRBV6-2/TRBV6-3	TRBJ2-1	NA	TGTGCCAGCAGTGCCAGCGTGGGTGAGCAGTTCTTC	CASSASVGEQFF
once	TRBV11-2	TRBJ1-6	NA	TGTGCCAGCAGCTTAGATCGGGGGGGGACCCTCCACTTT	CASSLDRGGTLHF
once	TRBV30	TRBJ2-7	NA	TGTGCCTGGAGCACAGGGAGTCCCCCCTACGAGCAGTACTTC	CAWSTGSPPYEQYF
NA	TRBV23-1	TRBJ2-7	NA	TGCGCCAGGCGAAACCGGACGGAGGATTCCTACGAGCAGTACTTC	CARRNRTEDSYEQYF
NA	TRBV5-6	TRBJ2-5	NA	TGTGCCAGCAGCTACAGGGTACAAGAGACCCAGTACTTC	CASSYRVQETQYF
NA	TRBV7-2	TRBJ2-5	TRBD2	TGTGCCAGCAGCTTACGGAGCAAACTAGCGGGGGGCCCGGGGACCCAGTACTTC	CASSLRSKLAGGPGTQYF
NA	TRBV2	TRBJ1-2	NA	TGTGCCAGCAGTGAAGCGCGGGGGGGTGGCTATGGCTACACCTTC	CASSEARGGGYGYTF
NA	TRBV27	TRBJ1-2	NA	TGTGCCAGCAGAAACTTCGACTATGGCTACACCTTC	CASRNFDYGYTF
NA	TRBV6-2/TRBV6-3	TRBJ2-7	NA	TGTGCCAGCAGTTACTCGACCCCGGGAGTCGAGCAGTACTTC	CASSYSTPGVEQYF
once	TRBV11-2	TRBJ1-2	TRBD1	TGTGCCAGCAGCGAAAGAACCGGGACAGGGATCTACACCTTC	CASSERTGTGIYTF
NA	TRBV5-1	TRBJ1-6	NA	TGCGCCAGCAGCTTGCGTCAGTCGGAGTCACCCCTCCACTTT	CASSLRQSESPLHF
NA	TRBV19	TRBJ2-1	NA	TGTGCCAGTAGTATGAGGCGCACGAATTCCTACAATGAGCAGTTCTTC	CASSMRRTNSYNEQFF